This TCR beta chain originates from a study of blood T cell repertoires in COVID-19. In the study overall: The United States, Italy and Spain were the sources of the acute and convalescent COVID-19 samples.

Per the authors' pipeline: Estimates of nucleated cell counts were drawn from the amplification of reference gene primers. Using immunoSEQ multiplex PCR, the repertoire was profiled, and TCRdb retains in-frame clones only, with some absent. Clone size and V and J calls were adopted from that table, with D and trimming inferred from the DNA. The sample records 25,000 to 30,000 clones, around 87% being singletons. V dropped 0 bases and J dropped 0 bases, with 5 bases sitting between them. The CDR3 contains 14 residues. Germline-derived CDR1 and CDR2 are ENHRY and SYGVKD. The sequencing sample was made of peripheral blood. V is TRBV10-3 and J is TRBJ1-2; D unresolved. This sequence originates from a man between 65 and 85 years old with acute or convalescent COVID-19. DNA of the CDR3: TGTGCCATCAGTGAGTCTCAGGCTAACTATGGCTACACCTTC. Translating it yields CAISESQANYGYTF.